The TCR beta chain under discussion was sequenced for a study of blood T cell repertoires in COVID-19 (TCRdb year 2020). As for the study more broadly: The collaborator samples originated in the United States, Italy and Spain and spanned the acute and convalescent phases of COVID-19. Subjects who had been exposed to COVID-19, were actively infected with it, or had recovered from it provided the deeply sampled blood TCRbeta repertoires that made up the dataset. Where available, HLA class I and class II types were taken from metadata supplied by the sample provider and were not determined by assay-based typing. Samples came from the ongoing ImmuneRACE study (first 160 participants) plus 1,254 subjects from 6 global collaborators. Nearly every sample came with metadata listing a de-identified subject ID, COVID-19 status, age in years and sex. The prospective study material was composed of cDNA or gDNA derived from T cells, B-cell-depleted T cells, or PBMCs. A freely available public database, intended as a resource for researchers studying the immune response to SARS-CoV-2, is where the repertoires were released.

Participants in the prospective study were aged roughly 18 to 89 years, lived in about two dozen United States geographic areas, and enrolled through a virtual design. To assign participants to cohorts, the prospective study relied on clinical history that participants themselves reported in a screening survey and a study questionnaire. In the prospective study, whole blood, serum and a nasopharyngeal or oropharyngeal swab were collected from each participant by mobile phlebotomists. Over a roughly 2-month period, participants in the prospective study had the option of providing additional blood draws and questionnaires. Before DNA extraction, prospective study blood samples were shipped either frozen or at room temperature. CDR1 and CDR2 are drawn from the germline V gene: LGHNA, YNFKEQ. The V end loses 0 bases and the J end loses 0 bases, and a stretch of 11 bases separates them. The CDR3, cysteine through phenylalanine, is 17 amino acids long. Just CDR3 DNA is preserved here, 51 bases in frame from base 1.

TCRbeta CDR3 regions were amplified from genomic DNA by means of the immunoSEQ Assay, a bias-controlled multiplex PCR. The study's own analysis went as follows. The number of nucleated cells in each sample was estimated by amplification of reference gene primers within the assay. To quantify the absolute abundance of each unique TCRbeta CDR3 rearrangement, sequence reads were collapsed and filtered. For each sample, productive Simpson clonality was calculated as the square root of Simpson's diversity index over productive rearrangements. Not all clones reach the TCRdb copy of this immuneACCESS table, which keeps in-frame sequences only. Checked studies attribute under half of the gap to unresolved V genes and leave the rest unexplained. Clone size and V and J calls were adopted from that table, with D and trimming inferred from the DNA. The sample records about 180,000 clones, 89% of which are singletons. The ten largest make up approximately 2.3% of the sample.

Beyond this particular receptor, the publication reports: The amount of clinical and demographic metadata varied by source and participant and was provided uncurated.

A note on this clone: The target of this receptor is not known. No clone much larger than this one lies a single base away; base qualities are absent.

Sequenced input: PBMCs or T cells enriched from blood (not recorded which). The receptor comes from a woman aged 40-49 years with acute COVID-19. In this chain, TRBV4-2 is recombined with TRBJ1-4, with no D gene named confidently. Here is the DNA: TGTGCCAGCAGCCAAGAGGGAGGTCGGGCAACTAATGAAAAACTGTTTTTT. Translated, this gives CASSQEGGRATNEKLFF.